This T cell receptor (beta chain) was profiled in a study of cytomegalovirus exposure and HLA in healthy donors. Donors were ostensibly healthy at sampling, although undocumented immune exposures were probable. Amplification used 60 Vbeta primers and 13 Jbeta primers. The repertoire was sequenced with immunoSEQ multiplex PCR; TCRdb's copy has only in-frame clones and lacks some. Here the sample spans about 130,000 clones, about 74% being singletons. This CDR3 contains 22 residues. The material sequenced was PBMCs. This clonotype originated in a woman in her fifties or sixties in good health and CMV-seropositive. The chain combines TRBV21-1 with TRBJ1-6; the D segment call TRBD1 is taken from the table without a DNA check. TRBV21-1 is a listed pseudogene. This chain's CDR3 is CASSSKWGNRGLGCGDNSPLHF. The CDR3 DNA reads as TGTGCCAGCAGCTCAAAGTGGGGAAACAGGGGCTTGGGATGTGGGGATAATTCACCCCTCCACTTT.